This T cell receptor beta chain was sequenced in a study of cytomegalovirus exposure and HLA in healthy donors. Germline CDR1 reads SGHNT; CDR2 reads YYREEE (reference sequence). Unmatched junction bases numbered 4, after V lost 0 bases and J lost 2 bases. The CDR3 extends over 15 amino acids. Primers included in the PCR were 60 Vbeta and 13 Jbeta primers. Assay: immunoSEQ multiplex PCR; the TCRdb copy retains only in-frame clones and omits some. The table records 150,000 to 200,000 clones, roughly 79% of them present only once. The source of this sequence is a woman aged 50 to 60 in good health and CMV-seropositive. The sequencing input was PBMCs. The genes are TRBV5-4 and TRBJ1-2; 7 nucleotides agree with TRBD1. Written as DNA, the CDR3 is TGTGCCAGCAGCTTGGGTACGGGACAGAACTATGGCTACACCTTC. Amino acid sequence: CASSLGTGQNYGYTF. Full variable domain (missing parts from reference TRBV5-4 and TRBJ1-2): ETGVTQSPTHLIKTRGQQVTLRCSSQSGHNTVSWYQQALGQGPQFIFQYYREEENGRGNFPPRFSGLQFPNYSSELNVNALELDDSALYLCASSLGTGQNYGYTFGSGTRLTVV.